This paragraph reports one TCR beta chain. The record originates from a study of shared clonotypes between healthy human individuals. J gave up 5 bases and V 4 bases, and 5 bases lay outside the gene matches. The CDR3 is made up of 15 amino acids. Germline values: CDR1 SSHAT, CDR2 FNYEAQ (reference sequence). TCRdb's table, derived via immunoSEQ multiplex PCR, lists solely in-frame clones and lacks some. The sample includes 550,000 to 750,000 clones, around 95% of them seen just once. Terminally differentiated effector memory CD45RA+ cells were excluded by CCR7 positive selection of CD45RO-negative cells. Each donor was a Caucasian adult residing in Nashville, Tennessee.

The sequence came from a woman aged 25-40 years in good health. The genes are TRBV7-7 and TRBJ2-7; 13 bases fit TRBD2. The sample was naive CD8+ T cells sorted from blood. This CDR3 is CASSSGLAGENEQYF. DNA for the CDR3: TGTGCCAGCAGCTCCGGACTAGCGGGAGAGAACGAGCAGTACTTC.